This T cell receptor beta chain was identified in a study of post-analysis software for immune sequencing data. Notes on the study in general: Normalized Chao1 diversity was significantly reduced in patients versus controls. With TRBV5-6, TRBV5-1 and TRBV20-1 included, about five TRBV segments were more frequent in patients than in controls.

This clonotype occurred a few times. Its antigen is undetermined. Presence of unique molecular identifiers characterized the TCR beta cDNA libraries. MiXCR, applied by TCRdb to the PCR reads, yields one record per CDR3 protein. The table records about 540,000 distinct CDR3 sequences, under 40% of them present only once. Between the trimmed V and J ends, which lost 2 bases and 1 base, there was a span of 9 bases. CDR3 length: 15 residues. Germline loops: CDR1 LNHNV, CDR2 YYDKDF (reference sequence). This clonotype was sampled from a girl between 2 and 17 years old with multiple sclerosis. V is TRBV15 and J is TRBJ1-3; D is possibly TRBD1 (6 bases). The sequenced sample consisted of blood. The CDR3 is CATSRPGTSGNTIYF. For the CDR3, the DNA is TGTGCCACCAGCAGACCCGGGACATCTGGAAACACCATATATTTT.